This entry lists 15 T cell receptor beta chains sequenced from one sample in a study of blood T cell repertoires in COVID-19. The data were produced by immunoSEQ multiplex PCR, yet TCRdb's version contains in-frame clones alone and is incomplete. The data contain fewer than 500,000 clones, 81% of them seen just once; the ten biggest clones take up roughly 1.1%. The sequencing sample was made of peripheral blood. The receptors derive from a human donor with acute or convalescent COVID-19. The donor label of this sample is uncertain.

The chain is built from TRBV30 and TRBJ2-6; perhaps TRBD1 as D (5 bases). Per germline, CDR1 GTSNPN and CDR2 SVGIG (reference sequence). Trimming stripped 2 bases from V and 1 base from J, with 6 bases between. The length of the CDR3 is 14 residues. This CDR3 is CAWSSGSGANVLTF. Here the CDR3 DNA reads TGTGCCTGGAGTTCAGGGTCTGGGGCCAACGTCCTGACTTTC. Together with reference TRBV30 and TRBJ2-6, the CDR3 gives the full variable domain: SQTIHQWPATLVQPVGSPLSLECTVEGTSNPNLYWYRQAAGRGLQLLFYSVGIGQISSEVPQNLSASRPQDRQFILSSKKLLLSDSGFYLCAWSSGSGANVLTFGAGSRLTVL.

This chain uses TRBV18 with TRBJ1-1, with TRBD1 identical over 7 bases. Looked up from germline, CDR1 is KGHSH and CDR2 is LQKENI. The CDR3 consists of 14 residues. V gave up 6 bases and J gave up 0 bases; unmatched junction bases: 4. The CDR3 here is CASSPTGMNTEAFF. The CDR3 nucleotides read TGTGCCAGCTCCCCGACAGGGATGAACACTGAAGCTTTCTTT.

V and J are TRBV19 and TRBJ2-6, with TRBD1 matching 12 bases. The CDR3 covers 17 residues. The V gene end was trimmed by 8 bases and the J gene end by 2 bases; junction bases not matched to a gene: 7. Germline lookup yields CDR1 LNHDA and CDR2 SQIVND (reference sequence). The CDR3 sequence is CASSRDRGPAGANVLTF. As DNA, the CDR3 is TGTGCCAGTTCCCGGGACAGGGGGCCTGCTGGGGCCAACGTCCTGACTTTC.

The rearrangement joins TRBV7-6 to TRBJ2-5; 7 bases agree with TRBD1. Per germline, CDR1 SGHVS and CDR2 FNYEAQ. V shed 3 bases and J 2 bases; nucleotides not matched to a gene: 6. CDR3 length equals 15 residues. The CDR3 DNA reads TGTGCCAGCAGCTTGGTGGGGACAGTTCAAGAGACCCAGTACTTC. This gives the protein CASSLVGTVQETQYF.

This clone was counted once. This sequence joins TRBV7-6 and TRBJ1-2; perhaps TRBD1 as D (5 bases). CDR3 length: 15 amino acids. The germline V gene encodes CDR1 SGHVS and CDR2 FNYEAQ. Trimming removed 1 base from V and 6 bases from J, with 15 bases in between. The CDR3 nucleotides read TGTGCCAGCAGCTTAGTCTTGGAGGGGACGAATGGCTACACCTTC. Translated: CASSLVLEGTNGYTF. Based on the CDR3 plus reference TRBV7-6 and TRBJ1-2, the full variable domain is GAGVSQSPRYKVTKRGQDVALRCDPISGHVSLYWYRQALGQGPEFLTYFNYEAQQDKSGLPNDRFSAERPEGSISTLTIQRTEQRDSAMYRCASSLVLEGTNGYTFGSGTRLTVV.

This clone has more than one count but fewer than ten. J is TRBJ2-1 and V is TRBV24-1; 9 bases match TRBD1. Looked up from germline, CDR1 is KGHDR and CDR2 is SFDVKD. With V trimmed by 4 bases and J by 4 bases, 10 bases remained unmatched. The CDR3 totals 17 residues. CDR3 bases: TGTGCCACCAGTGACCCAGCCAGGGGACAGGGTTACAATGAGCAGTTCTTC. Translating gives CATSDPARGQGYNEQFF.

The chain recombines TRBV6-1 with TRBJ1-5; TRBD1 matches 8 bases. Looked up from germline, CDR1 is MNHNS and CDR2 is SASEGT. The CDR3 sequence is 17 residues long. V lost 3 bases, J lost 0 bases, and 7 bases stayed unmatched. The CDR3 DNA reads TGTGCCAGCAGTGACAGGACAGGGATCCTTAGCAATCAGCCCCAGCATTTT. This translates into CASSDRTGILSNQPQHF.

The chain uses TRBV10-3 and TRBJ2-1; 10 bases fit TRBD1. Germline lookup yields CDR1 ENHRY and CDR2 SYGVKD. The J segment lost 6 bases and the V segment lost 6 bases, leaving 8 bases of the junction unmatched. The CDR3 has 15 residues. CDR3: CAISHRDRGSNEQFF. Written as DNA, the CDR3 is TGTGCCATCAGCCACCGGGACAGGGGCTCCAATGAGCAGTTCTTC.

The chain is built from TRBV5-5 and TRBJ1-2; D remains unclear. The CDR3 contains 11 residues. Germline-derived CDR1 and CDR2 are SGHKS and YYEKEE (reference sequence). V was cut by 0 bases and J by 7 bases, with 4 bases left in between. This CDR3 is CASSLDTGYTF. The CDR3 nucleotides are TGTGCCAGCAGCTTGGACACTGGCTACACCTTC.

This clone came up a few times. V is TRBV5-1 and J is TRBJ1-6, with D maybe TRBD1 (6 bases). The V gene's germline CDR1 is SGHRS and CDR2 YFSETQ. Trimming pared 0 bases from V and 7 bases from J, leaving 14 bases between. The CDR3 loop spans 16 amino acids. CDR3 nucleotide sequence: TGCGCCAGCAGCTTGGAAATGGGGGCACTGAATTCACCCCTCCACTTT. Translation gives CASSLEMGALNSPLHF. The complete variable domain, with remaining parts taken from reference TRBV5-1 and TRBJ1-6, reads KAGVTQTPRYLIKTRGQQVTLSCSPISGHRSVSWYQQTPGQGLQFLFEYFSETQRNKGNFPGRFSGRQFSNSRSEMNVSTLELGDSALYLCASSLEMGALNSPLHFGNGTRLTVT.

The chain employs TRBV12-3 or TRBV12-4 and TRBJ1-6; TRBD1 agrees at 7 bases. The CDR3 runs to 13 residues. V lost 6 bases and J lost 10; bases outside the gene matches: 6. This CDR3 is CASRGDRGSPLHF. DNA of the CDR3: TGTGCCAGCAGGGGGGACAGAGGGTCACCCCTCCACTTT.

This chain uses TRBV5-1 with TRBJ2-2; 7 positions match TRBD2. Germline CDR1 SGHRS, CDR2 YFSETQ. The CDR3 spans 16 residues. Losses at the gene ends were 0 bases for V and 7 bases for J; bases not matched to a gene: 9. The CDR3 nucleotides are TGCGCCAGCAGCTTGGGACTAGCTTCGGGAATCGGGGAGCTGTTTTTT. It is translated as CASSLGLASGIGELFF.

The CDR3 is CASSDVAGSTDTQYF. In DNA form, the CDR3 reads TGTGCCAGCAGTGACGTAGCGGGGAGCACAGATACGCAGTATTTT. The J gene is TRBJ2-3, the V gene TRBV6-4, with 8 bases identical to TRBD2. The germline CDR1 and CDR2 sequences are MRHNA and SNTAGT. The CDR3 spans 15 residues. Trimming at V came to 2 bases and at J to 0 bases, leaving 1 base not matched to a gene.

The rearrangement joins TRBV7-9 to TRBJ2-1; 11 bases match TRBD2. From germline, CDR1 is SEHNR and CDR2 FQNEAQ (reference sequence). The CDR3 length is 16 residues. Germline trimming cut 6 bases from V and 7 bases from J; bases unmatched to any gene: 11. The CDR3 coding sequence is TGTGCCAGCAGGGAAACTAGCGGGGGTACTGGGAATGAGCAGTTCTTC. Translation gives CASRETSGGTGNEQFF.

J is TRBJ2-3 and V is TRBV9; 11 bases fit TRBD2. CDR1 SGDLS and CDR2 YYNGEE come from the germline V gene. With V trimmed by 4 bases and J by 1 base, 5 bases remained unmatched. There are 16 residues in the CDR3. CDR3 in DNA: TGTGCCAGCAGCACAGGGACTAGCGGTCGCACAGATACGCAGTATTTT. This codes for CASSTGTSGRTDTQYF.